This paragraph covers one TCR beta chain sequence. Its target is unknown. This record comes from a study of glioma-infiltrating T cells. Regarding the study as a whole: Non-neoplastic patients had below-expected tissue-blood divergence, while all gliomas exceeded expectation.

TCR alpha and beta CDR3 regions were amplified from RNA using iRepertoire nested multiplex PCR. TCRdb analysed the multiplex PCR reads with MiXCR anew, one entry per CDR3 protein. This sample yields a few hundred thousand distinct CDR3 sequences, of which 41% are seen a single time; 12% belongs to the top ten. Germline V CDR1 and CDR2: MNHEY, SVGAGI. Trimming at V came to 5 bases and at J to 6 bases, leaving 10 bases not matched to a gene. This CDR3 contains 15 residues. The sequence derives from a human donor with low-grade glioma or glioblastoma, undergoing nonglioma brain surgery, or in good health (not recorded which). What was sequenced was glioma tissue, nonneoplastic brain tissue, or PBMCs (not recorded which). The genes are TRBV6-5 and TRBJ1-5; 7 bases fit TRBD1. CDR3 amino acids: CASSESRGFPQPQHF. The CDR3 DNA sequence: TGTGCCAGCAGTGAAAGCAGGGGGTTCCCTCAGCCCCAGCATTTT.